This T cell receptor (beta chain) was recovered during a study of cytomegalovirus exposure and HLA in healthy donors. Study overall: An earlier analysis found roughly 110 million unique TCR beta sequences from approximately 190 million T cells. Of the donors genotyped, approximately 400 in all, about 80% fell in the Caucasian-associated ancestry cluster.

This CDR3 is 14 amino acids long. The germline V gene encodes CDR1 SGDLS and CDR2 YYNGEE. V lost 3 bases, J lost 9 bases, and 8 bases stayed unmatched. PCR employed 60 Vbeta and 13 Jbeta primers. Method: immunoSEQ multiplex PCR; TCRdb's copy keeps in-frame clones and lacks some. The sample gives about 140,000 clones, approximately 73% of which show up once; 8.5% to 12% is in the top ten. V usage is TRBV9 and J usage is TRBJ2-1; TRBD2 aligns across 8 bases. This TCR came from a man younger than 40 in good health and CMV-seropositive. The material sequenced was PBMCs. The CDR3 here is CASSAGGAFGEQFF. CDR3 in DNA: TGTGCCAGCAGCGCGGGGGGGGCCTTTGGTGAGCAGTTCTTC.